This is a list of T cell receptor beta chains from one sample in a study of T-cell reconstitution after alpha-beta-depleted transplantation in children. TCRdb reprocessed the PCR reads with MiXCR, giving one entry per CDR3 protein. The sample carries around 4,200 distinct CDR3 sequences, approximately 19% recorded once. The starting material was PBMCs, mostly from graft donor cells, obtained 180 days after TCRalphabeta/CD19-depleted stem cell transplant. The source of these receptors is a male patient under 10 years old who had a stem cell transplant for acute lymphoblastic leukemia, so the T cells may come from the graft donor. The CDR3 runs from the conserved cysteine through the conserved F or W. The D gene is left open where the match is weak. Size values are once, few and many counts, or a class for expanded clones, and some rows have none.

clone_size cdr3_length j_call v_call d_call cdr3_aa cdr3_nt
many 13 TRBJ2-2 TRBV13 TRBD1 CASSPLTGAALFF TGTGCCAGCAGCCCCTTGACAGGGGCCGCGCTGTTTTTT
many 13 TRBJ2-7 TRBV5-1 - CASSSVADYEQYF TGCGCCAGCAGCTCCGTAGCGGACTACGAGCAGTACTTC
many 13 TRBJ2-5 TRBV7-6 - CASSRSREETQYF TGTGCCAGCAGCCGATCCAGGGAAGAGACCCAGTACTTC
medium-sized 14 TRBJ1-1 TRBV7-9 - CASSPRDGAQAAFF TGTGCCAGCAGCCCCCGGGACGGGGCCCAGGCCGCTTTCTTT
many 11 TRBJ2-5 TRBV24-1 TRBD1 CAVGQGETQYF TGTGCCGTCGGACAGGGAGAGACCCAGTACTTC
many 16 TRBJ2-2 TRBV27 TRBD2 CASRGTSEENTGELFF TGTGCCAGCAGGGGGACTAGCGAGGAGAACACCGGGGAGCTGTTTTTT
medium-sized 13 TRBJ2-1 TRBV2 - CASRSNLYNEQFF TGTGCCAGCAGAAGTAACCTCTACAATGAGCAGTTCTTC
- 13 TRBJ2-3 TRBV20-1 - CSARGDTGPTQYF TGCAGTGCTAGAGGGGACACAGGGCCGACGCAGTATTTT
many 16 TRBJ2-6 TRBV3-1 - CASRGTPPSGANVLTF TGTGCCAGCAGAGGGACGCCACCCTCTGGGGCCAACGTCCTGACTTTC
many 20 TRBJ2-4 TRBV4-2 TRBD1 CASITRPSNRDRVAKNIQYF TGTGCCAGCATAACTCGACCCAGTAACCGGGACAGAGTAGCCAAAAACATTCAGTACTTC
medium-sized 17 TRBJ2-7 TRBV11-3 TRBD2 CASSSLSGTSGRDEQYF TGTGCCAGCAGCTCTCTTTCCGGGACTAGCGGGAGAGACGAGCAGTACTTC
large 12 TRBJ2-3 TRBV20-1 - CSALPGPDTQYF TGCAGTGCCCTCCCAGGTCCAGATACGCAGTATTTT
many 13 TRBJ2-5 TRBV24-1 - CATNAGPQETQYF TGTGCCACCAATGCCGGGCCCCAAGAGACCCAGTACTTC
- 13 TRBJ1-1 TRBV18 - CASSPQMNTEAFF TGTGCCAGCTCACCACAGATGAACACTGAAGCTTTCTTT
many 14 TRBJ1-2 TRBV4-1 - CASSQEWPGHGYTF TGCGCCAGCAGCCAAGAGTGGCCAGGGCACGGCTACACCTTC
many 13 TRBJ2-7 TRBV11-3 TRBD2 CASSPTSGYEQYF TGTGCCAGCAGCCCAACTAGCGGTTACGAGCAGTACTTC
many 16 TRBJ2-7 TRBV10-3 TRBD1 CAINNRQGAIPYEQYF TGTGCCATCAATAACCGACAGGGGGCGATCCCCTACGAGCAGTACTTC
few 17 TRBJ2-1 TRBV6-1 - CASSEESRERSYNEQFF TGTGCCAGCAGTGAAGAATCGAGGGAGCGGTCCTACAATGAGCAGTTCTTC
- 13 TRBJ2-1 TRBV29-1 TRBD2 CSGAPGGYNEQFF TGCAGTGGAGCCCCGGGGGGCTACAATGAGCAGTTCTTC
many 15 TRBJ2-7 TRBV2 - CASSEKRVRRDEQYF TGTGCCAGCAGTGAGAAGAGGGTCCGACGTGACGAGCAGTACTTC
- 14 TRBJ2-7 TRBV6-2/TRBV6-3 - CASSLYRFSYEQYF TGTGCCAGCAGTCTCTATAGGTTCTCCTACGAGCAGTACTTC
many 17 TRBJ2-3 TRBV3-1 - CASSQDEPGAGTDTQYF TGTGCCAGCAGCCAAGACGAGCCGGGAGCGGGCACAGATACGCAGTATTTT
medium-sized 15 TRBJ2-3 TRBV7-9 - CASSFPARGADTQYF TGTGCCAGCAGCTTCCCGGCTAGGGGCGCAGATACGCAGTATTTT
many 16 TRBJ2-1 TRBV19 - CASSMGGGSSYNEQFF TGTGCCAGTAGTATGGGGGGCGGGAGCTCCTACAATGAGCAGTTCTTC
many 13 TRBJ1-1 TRBV19 - CASSIGLNSEAFF TGTGCCAGTAGTATAGGACTAAATTCTGAAGCTTTCTTT
many 15 TRBJ1-2 TRBV2 TRBD1 CASSVPTDRVHGYTF TGTGCCAGCAGTGTTCCTACGGACAGGGTCCATGGCTACACCTTC
many 15 TRBJ2-7 TRBV10-3 TRBD1 CAISESPGGGYEQYF TGTGCCATCAGTGAGTCCCCAGGGGGCGGCTACGAGCAGTACTTC
many 15 TRBJ1-1 TRBV7-2 - CASSLDSIQNTEAFF TGTGCCAGCAGCCTTGACAGCATCCAGAACACTGAAGCTTTCTTT
medium-sized 13 TRBJ2-1 TRBV20-1 TRBD2 CSARDAGDREQFF TGCAGTGCTAGAGACGCGGGAGATAGAGAGCAGTTCTTC
many 15 TRBJ2-3 TRBV10-3 - CALKGGSEVTDTQYF TGTGCCCTGAAGGGGGGGAGTGAGGTCACAGATACGCAGTATTTT
medium-sized 16 TRBJ2-7 TRBV7-9 TRBD2 CASSLVFSGRAHEQYF TGTGCCAGCAGCTTAGTTTTTAGCGGGAGGGCCCACGAGCAGTACTTC
many 17 TRBJ2-3 TRBV20-1 TRBD1 CSARDPQGERPTDTQYF TGCAGTGCTAGAGATCCACAGGGGGAAAGACCCACAGATACGCAGTATTTT
many 16 TRBJ2-3 TRBV20-1 TRBD2 CSARAGRLAAPDTQYF TGCAGTGCTAGAGCTGGGAGACTAGCCGCCCCAGATACGCAGTATTTT
medium-sized 12 TRBJ2-1 TRBV28 - CASRTAYNEQFF TGTGCCAGTAGGACTGCCTACAATGAGCAGTTCTTC
- 16 TRBJ2-5 TRBV5-1 - CASSLTSGLRQEPQSF TGCGCCAGCAGCTTGACTTCAGGGTTGCGGCAAGAGCCCCAGTCCTTC
- 13 TRBJ2-7 TRBV28 - CASGKGYSYEQYF TGTGCCAGCGGCAAGGGGTACTCCTACGAGCAGTACTTC
- 16 TRBJ2-1 TRBV5-1 TRBD1 CASSLLTGLSWNEQFF TGCGCCAGCAGCCTCCTGACAGGGCTCTCGTGGAATGAGCAGTTCTTC
many 15 TRBJ2-7 TRBV5-1 TRBD2 CASSSLSGGLNEQYF TGCGCCAGCAGCTCGTTGTCGGGAGGATTGAACGAGCAGTACTTC
medium-sized 15 TRBJ2-5 TRBV7-9 TRBD2 CASSPGLAEQETQYF TGTGCCAGCAGCCCGGGACTAGCGGAGCAAGAGACCCAGTACTTC
many 14 TRBJ2-2 TRBV7-2 - CASSLADRQGELFF TGTGCCAGCAGCTTAGCGGATCGTCAGGGAGAGCTGTTTTTT